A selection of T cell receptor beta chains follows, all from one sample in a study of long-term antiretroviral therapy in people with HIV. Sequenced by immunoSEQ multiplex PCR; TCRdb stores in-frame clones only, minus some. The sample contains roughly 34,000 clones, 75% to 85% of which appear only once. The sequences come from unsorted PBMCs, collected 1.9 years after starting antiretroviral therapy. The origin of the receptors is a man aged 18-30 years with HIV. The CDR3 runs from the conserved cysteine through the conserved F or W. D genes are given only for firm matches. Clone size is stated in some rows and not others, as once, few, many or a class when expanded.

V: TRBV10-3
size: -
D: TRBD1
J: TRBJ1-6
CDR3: CAIRSGQDNSPLHF
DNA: TGTGCCATCAGGTCCGGACAGGATAATTCACCCCTCCACTTT

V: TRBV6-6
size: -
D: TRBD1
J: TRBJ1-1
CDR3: CASRHLTGMDTEAFF
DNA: TGTGCCAGCAGACACCTGACAGGGATGGACACTGAAGCTTTCTTT

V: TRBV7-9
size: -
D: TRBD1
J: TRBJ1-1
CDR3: CASNRGNTEAFF
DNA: TGTGCCAGCAACAGGGGGAACACTGAAGCTTTCTTT

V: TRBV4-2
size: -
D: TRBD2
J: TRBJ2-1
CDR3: CASSQDETSGYNEQFF
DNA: TGTGCCAGCAGCCAAGATGAGACTAGCGGTTACAATGAGCAGTTCTTC

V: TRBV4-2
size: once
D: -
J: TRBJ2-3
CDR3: CASSQDGSYTDTQYF
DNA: TGTGCCAGCAGCCAAGATGGGAGCTACACAGATACGCAGTATTTT

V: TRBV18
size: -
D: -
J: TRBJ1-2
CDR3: CASSPGPMSGYYTF
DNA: TGTGCCAGCTCACCGGGACCTATGTCGGGGTACTACACCTTC

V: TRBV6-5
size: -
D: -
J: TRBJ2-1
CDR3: CASSYDGTAYNEQFF
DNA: TGTGCCAGCAGTTATGATGGCACAGCTTACAATGAGCAGTTCTTC

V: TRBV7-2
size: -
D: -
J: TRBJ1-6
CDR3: CASSLRLGQTNSPLHF
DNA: TGTGCCAGCAGCTTAAGGTTAGGACAGACCAATTCACCCCTCCACTTT

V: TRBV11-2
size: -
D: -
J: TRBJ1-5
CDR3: CASSLDRGQPQHF
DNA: TGTGCCAGCAGCTTAGATCGGGGTCAGCCCCAGCATTTT

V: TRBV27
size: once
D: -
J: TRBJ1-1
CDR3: CASTPGVGVDTEAFF
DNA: TGTGCCAGCACCCCGGGGGTGGGTGTCGACACTGAAGCTTTCTTT

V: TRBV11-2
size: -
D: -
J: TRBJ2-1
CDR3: CASSPRTGNYNEQFF
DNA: TGTGCCAGCAGCCCCCGAACAGGGAATTACAATGAGCAGTTCTTC

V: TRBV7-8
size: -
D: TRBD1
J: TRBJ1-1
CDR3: CASSLGSGGGEAFF
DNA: TGTGCCAGCAGCTTAGGTTCAGGGGGCGGTGAAGCTTTCTTT

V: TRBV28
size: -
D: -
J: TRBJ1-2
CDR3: CASSLAQRGYTF
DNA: TGTGCCAGCAGTCTCGCCCAGCGGGGCTACACCTTC

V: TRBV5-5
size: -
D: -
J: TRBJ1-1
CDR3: CASSLVANTEAFF
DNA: TGTGCCAGCAGCTTGGTGGCCAACACTGAAGCTTTCTTT

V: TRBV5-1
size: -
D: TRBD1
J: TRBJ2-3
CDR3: CASSLGTGGGDTQYF
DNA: TGCGCCAGCAGCTTGGGGACAGGGGGGGGAGATACGCAGTATTTT

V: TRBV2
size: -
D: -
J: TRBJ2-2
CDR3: CASSALKSRLFF
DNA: TGTGCCAGCAGCGCCCTGAAATCCCGGCTGTTTTTT

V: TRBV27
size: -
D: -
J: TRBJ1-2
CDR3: CASSIRGASTSTNYGYTF
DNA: TGTGCCAGCAGTATAAGGGGGGCCAGTACGTCTACTAACTATGGCTACACCTTC

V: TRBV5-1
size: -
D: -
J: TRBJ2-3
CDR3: CASSLTWTRGKTDTQYF
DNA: TGCGCCAGCAGCTTAACCTGGACTAGGGGGAAAACAGATACGCAGTATTTT

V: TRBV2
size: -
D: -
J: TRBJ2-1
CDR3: CASRTTGSNEQFF
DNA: TGTGCCAGCAGGACGACAGGTTCCAATGAGCAGTTCTTC

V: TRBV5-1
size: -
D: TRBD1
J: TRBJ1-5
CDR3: CASSYGTGVPQHF
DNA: TGCGCCAGCAGCTACGGGACAGGGGTGCCCCAGCATTTT

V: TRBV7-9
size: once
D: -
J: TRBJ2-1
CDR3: CASSLGGGKQFF
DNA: TGTGCCAGCAGCTTAGGAGGCGGTAAGCAGTTCTTC

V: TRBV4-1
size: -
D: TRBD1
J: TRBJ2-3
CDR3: CASSQVGTGGIFDTQYF
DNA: TGCGCCAGCAGCCAAGTGGGGACAGGGGGTATCTTCGATACGCAGTATTTT

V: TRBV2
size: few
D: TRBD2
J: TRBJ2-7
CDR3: CASSAGGALSYEQYF
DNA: TGTGCCAGCAGTGCCGGGGGGGCCCTATCCTACGAGCAGTACTTC

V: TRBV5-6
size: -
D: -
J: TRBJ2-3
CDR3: CASSLESGDTQYF
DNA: TGTGCCAGCAGCTTGGAATCCGGAGATACGCAGTATTTT

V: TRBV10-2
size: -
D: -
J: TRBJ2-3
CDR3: CASSDGFTDTQYF
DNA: TGCGCCAGCAGTGACGGGTTCACAGATACGCAGTATTTT

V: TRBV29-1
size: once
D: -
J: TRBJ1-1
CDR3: CSVEYTTEAFF
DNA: TGCAGCGTTGAGTACACCACTGAAGCTTTCTTT

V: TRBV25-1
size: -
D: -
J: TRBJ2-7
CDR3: CATGPESYEQYF
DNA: TGTGCCACGGGCCCGGAATCCTACGAGCAGTACTTC

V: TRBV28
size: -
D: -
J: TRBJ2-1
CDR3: CASSSLGRDSYNEQFF
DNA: TGTGCCAGCAGTTCCCTGGGACGAGACTCCTACAATGAGCAGTTCTTC

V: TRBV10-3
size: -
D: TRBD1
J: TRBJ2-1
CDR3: CAISLGQGRRVDEQFF
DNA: TGTGCCATCAGCCTGGGACAGGGGAGAAGGGTCGATGAGCAGTTCTTC

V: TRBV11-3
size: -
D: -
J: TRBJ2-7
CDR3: CASSLAWGASYEQYF
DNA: TGTGCCAGCAGCTTAGCCTGGGGCGCCTCCTACGAGCAGTACTTC

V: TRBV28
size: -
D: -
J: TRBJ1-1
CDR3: CASRLVDFTEAFF
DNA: TGTGCCAGCCGATTAGTGGATTTCACTGAAGCTTTCTTT

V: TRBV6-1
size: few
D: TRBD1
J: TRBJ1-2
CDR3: CASLDRGGGYTF
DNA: TGTGCCAGCCTGGACAGGGGCGGTGGCTACACCTTC

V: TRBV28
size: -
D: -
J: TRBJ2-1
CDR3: CASSSTRSPPGEQFF
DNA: TGTGCCAGCAGTTCCACGAGGAGCCCCCCCGGTGAGCAGTTCTTC

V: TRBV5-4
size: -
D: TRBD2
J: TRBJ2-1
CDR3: CASSNQERGGYYNEQFF
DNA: TGTGCCAGCAGCAACCAGGAGCGGGGGGGGTACTACAATGAGCAGTTCTTC

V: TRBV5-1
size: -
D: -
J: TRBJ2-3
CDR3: CASSFQGGERKDTQYF
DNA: TGCGCCAGCAGCTTTCAGGGGGGCGAAAGGAAGGATACGCAGTATTTT

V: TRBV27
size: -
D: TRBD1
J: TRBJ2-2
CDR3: CASSFGTGIGELFF
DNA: TGTGCCAGCAGTTTCGGGACAGGGATCGGGGAGCTGTTTTTT

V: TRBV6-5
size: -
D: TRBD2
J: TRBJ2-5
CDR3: CASSYSLAGLEETQYF
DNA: TGTGCCAGCAGTTACTCACTAGCGGGGTTGGAAGAGACCCAGTACTTC

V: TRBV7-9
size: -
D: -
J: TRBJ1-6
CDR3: CASSQVLRSSPLHF
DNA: TGTGCCAGCAGCCAGGTCCTCAGGAGTTCACCCCTCCACTTT

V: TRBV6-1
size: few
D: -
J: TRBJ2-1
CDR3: CASSEVWAYNEQFF
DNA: TGTGCCAGCAGTGAGGTATGGGCTTACAATGAGCAGTTCTTC

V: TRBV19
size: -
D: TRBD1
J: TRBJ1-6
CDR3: CASSRSGTDNNSPLHF
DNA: TGTGCCAGTAGTAGGTCCGGGACAGATAATAATTCACCCCTCCACTTT

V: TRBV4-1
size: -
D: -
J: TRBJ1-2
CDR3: CASSPAGGYYGYTF
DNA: TGCGCCAGCAGCCCTGCGGGGGGCTACTATGGCTACACCTTC

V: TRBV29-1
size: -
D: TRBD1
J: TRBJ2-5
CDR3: CSGRQGEETQYF
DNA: TGCAGCGGCCGACAGGGCGAAGAGACCCAGTACTTC

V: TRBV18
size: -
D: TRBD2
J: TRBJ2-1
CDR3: CASSFLAGAENEQFF
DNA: TGTGCCAGCTCATTTTTAGCGGGGGCTGAAAATGAGCAGTTCTTC